This T cell receptor (beta chain) was retrieved from a study of read filtering for tumor transcriptome and immune sequencing. Molecular barcoded adaptors covering alpha/delta and beta/gamma chains were used on roughly 400 ng RNA. Each CDR3 protein gets one entry after TCRdb re-called the reads with MiXCR. This sample has approximately 40,000 distinct CDR3 sequences, with about an eighth found just once. J gave up 3 bases and V 3 bases, and 8 bases lay outside the gene matches. Germline lookup yields CDR1 DFQATT and CDR2 SNEGSKA (reference sequence). The CDR3 is 15 amino acids. This clonotype has a count of ten or more.

The specimen sequenced was a population of CD138-negative cells sorted from bone marrow. The receptor comes from a donor over 35 with multiple myeloma. This sequence joins TRBV20-1 and TRBJ2-7; TRBD1 matches at 10 bases. CDR3 protein: CSARPLTGGFYEQYF. The CDR3 DNA reads TGCAGTGCTAGGCCCCTGACAGGGGGCTTCTACGAGCAGTACTTC.